A single sample gave rise to the 23 T cell receptor beta chains below, sequenced in a study of cytomegalovirus exposure and HLA in healthy donors. Use of 60 Vbeta and 13 Jbeta primers characterized the PCR. The data were produced by immunoSEQ multiplex PCR, yet TCRdb's version contains in-frame clones alone and is incomplete. The repertoire holds 90,000 to 120,000 clones, with about 80% as singletons. Sequencing input: PBMCs. The receptor source for this set is a man aged 30 to 39 in good health and CMV-seropositive.

The rearrangement uses TRBV5-1 and TRBJ2-3; 8 nucleotides match TRBD1. V lost 7 bases and J lost 4; bases outside the gene matches: 11. Per germline, CDR1 SGHRS and CDR2 YFSETQ. CDR3 size: 15 residues. The CDR3 DNA is TGCGCCAGCCAGGGGACAGGATCGTTCGCAGATACGCAGTATTTT. As protein: CASQGTGSFADTQYF.

The J gene is TRBJ1-5, the V gene TRBV6-5; D gene ambiguous. Deletions cut 9 bases from V and 7 bases from J, with 10 bases between. Germline V CDR1 and CDR2: MNHEY, SVGAGI. This CDR3 region has 11 residues. The CDR3 DNA sequence: TGTGCCAGTAAAGAGGTCCAGCCCCAGCATTTT. This sequence encodes CASKEVQPQHF.

The chain has TRBV5-1 and TRBJ1-1, with 8 bases aligning to TRBD1. This CDR3 is built from 15 residues. The J segment lost 4 bases and the V segment lost 4 bases, leaving 9 bases of the junction unmatched. From germline, CDR1 is SGHRS and CDR2 YFSETQ. CDR3 region: CASSVEDRVPTEAFF. CDR3 DNA: TGCGCCAGCAGCGTAGAGGACAGGGTGCCCACTGAAGCTTTCTTT.

The rearrangement links TRBV5-1 to TRBJ1-1; TRBD1 matches 8 bases. CDR3 size: 15 residues. In germline, CDR1 is SGHRS, CDR2 YFSETQ. V shed 0 bases and J 4 bases; nucleotides not matched to a gene: 5. The DNA for the CDR3 is TGCGCCAGCAGCTTGGATCCAACAGGGGGCACTGAAGCTTTCTTT. As protein: CASSLDPTGGTEAFF.

The chain uses TRBV7-6 and TRBJ2-5; 16 bases fit TRBD2. The V gene end was trimmed by 5 bases and the J gene end by 3 bases; junction bases not matched to a gene: 3. The CDR3 runs 16 residues. Per germline, CDR1 SGHVS and CDR2 FNYEAQ. The CDR3 region has the DNA TGTGCCAGCAGCAGGGGACTAGCGGGGGGGGAAGAGACCCAGTACTTC. Amino acids: CASSRGLAGGEETQYF.

The genes are TRBV5-1 and TRBJ2-2; 7 bases align to TRBD1. V shed 4 bases, J shed 5 bases, and the junction held 5 bases outside the gene matches. Germline V gives CDR1 SGHRS, CDR2 YFSETQ. CDR3 size: 14 residues. The CDR3 spells CASSQDRPTGELFF. CDR3 bases: TGCGCCAGCAGCCAGGACAGGCCGACCGGGGAGCTGTTTTTT.

The genes are TRBV7-9 and TRBJ1-2, with D possibly being TRBD1 (5 bases). Germline CDR1 reads SEHNR; CDR2 reads FQNEAQ (reference sequence). There are 11 residues in the CDR3. V was pared by 7 bases and J by 8 bases, with 11 bases between. Written as DNA, the CDR3 is TGTGCCAGCACCCCTCAGGGCGGCTACACCTTC. Translating gives CASTPQGGYTF.

V usage is TRBV9 and J usage is TRBJ2-3, with 9 nucleotides matching TRBD1. The germline V gene encodes CDR1 SGDLS and CDR2 YYNGEE. Trimming at V came to 3 bases and at J to 0 bases, leaving 11 bases not matched to a gene. This CDR3 spans 18 amino acids. As DNA, the CDR3 is TGTGCCAGCAGCGGCGAGAGGACAGGGGACACTAGCACAGATACGCAGTATTTT. Protein product: CASSGERTGDTSTDTQYF.

This chain connects TRBV6-1 to TRBJ2-3; 8 positions match TRBD2. CDR1 MNHNS and CDR2 SASEGT come from the germline V gene. Trimming removed 6 bases from V and 6 bases from J; junction bases left unmatched: 11. The CDR3 is 15 amino acids. CDR3 DNA sequence: TGTGCCAGCAGGAGGTTAGCGGGGACCCTGGATACGCAGTATTTT. Translated, it gives CASRRLAGTLDTQYF.

V and J are TRBV9 and TRBJ1-4; no firm D call. The V end was cut by 4 bases, the J end by 11 bases, with 24 bases between. The CDR3 has 16 amino acids. Germline-derived CDR1 and CDR2 are SGDLS and YYNGEE. The CDR3 protein is CASSPGSSTAMGKLFF. CDR3 bases: TGTGCCAGCAGCCCGGGAAGTTCGACTGCTATGGGGAAACTGTTTTTT.

The J gene is TRBJ1-2, the V gene TRBV11-2; weak D call: TRBD1 (5 bases). This CDR3 comprises 14 residues. The V gene lost 5 bases and the J gene lost 4 bases, with 14 bases spanning the gap. CDR1 is SGHAT and CDR2 is FQNNGV in the germline V gene. The CDR3 DNA sequence: TGTGCCAGCAGCCCCGGGCCAGGGCTCTATGGCTACACCTTC. Its translation is CASSPGPGLYGYTF.

The chain carries TRBV7-3 and TRBJ2-7; D is unresolved. CDR1 is SGHTA, CDR2 FQGTGA, per germline. CDR3 length: 14 residues. Trimming left V 4 bases short and J 3 bases short, with 13 bases between. CDR3: CASSSPPRYYEQYF. In nucleotides, the CDR3 is TGTGCCAGCAGCTCTCCTCCTCGCTACTACGAGCAGTACTTC. Full variable domain (rest looked up from reference TRBV7-3 and TRBJ2-7): GAGVSQTPSNKVTEKGKYVELRCDPISGHTALYWYRQSLGQGPEFLIYFQGTGAADDSGLPNDRFFAVRPEGSVSTLKIQRTERGDSAVYLCASSSPPRYYEQYFGPGTRLTVT.

This clone is a singleton in its sample. The J gene is TRBJ1-4, the V gene TRBV5-1; tentative D call: TRBD1 (6 bases). This CDR3 region has 12 residues. CDR1 is SGHRS, CDR2 YFSETQ, per germline. V dropped 3 bases and J dropped 8 bases, with 8 bases sitting between them. The CDR3 here is CASSSQGEKLFF. CDR3 DNA: TGCGCCAGCAGCTCACAGGGAGAAAAACTGTTTTTT.

The CDR3 DNA reads as TGTGCCTGTACGGACAGGGAAGGGCAGCCCCAGCATTTT. It encodes CACTDREGQPQHF. This chain joins TRBV19 and TRBJ1-5; the match to TRBD1 covers 8 bases. CDR3 length equals 13 residues. Trimming removed 11 bases from V and 7 bases from J; junction bases left unmatched: 10. Germline CDR1 LNHDA, CDR2 SQIVND (reference sequence).

The chain employs TRBV7-9 and TRBJ2-5, with D maybe TRBD1 (6 bases). Germline CDR1 and CDR2: SEHNR and FQNEAQ (reference sequence). The CDR3 totals 14 residues. The ends were cut back, 6 bases at V and 3 bases at J, with 14 bases in the middle. CDR3 amino acids: CASSLDRRKETQYF. CDR3 DNA sequence: TGTGCCAGCAGTTTGGACAGAAGAAAAGAGACCCAGTACTTC.

This clone was found a few times. The chain employs TRBV6-5 and TRBJ1-2; D gene uncertain. The CDR3 totals 15 residues. CDR1 is MNHEY, CDR2 SVGAGI, per germline. V lost 8 bases, J lost 0 bases, and 16 bases lay in between. CDR3 sequence: CASRGGPQANYGYTF. The CDR3 DNA is TGTGCCAGCCGTGGAGGACCACAAGCTAACTATGGCTACACCTTC.

This clone was seen only once. This chain uses TRBV6-5 with TRBJ1-4; D gene ambiguous. This CDR3 has 15 residues. CDR1 is MNHEY and CDR2 is SVGAGI in the germline V gene. V lost 5 bases and J lost 0, with 10 bases in between. The CDR3: CASSPNSATNEKLFF. The CDR3 nucleotides read TGTGCCAGCAGTCCCAACAGTGCAACTAATGAAAAACTGTTTTTT.

J is TRBJ1-5 and V is TRBV7-6; D is unresolved. Trimming left V 1 base short and J 0 bases short, with 7 bases between. This CDR3 is 15 amino acids long. Germline values: CDR1 SGHVS, CDR2 FNYEAQ. The CDR3, as DNA: TGTGCCAGCAGCTTAGACAGCTATAGCAATCAGCCCCAGCATTTT. Translation gives CASSLDSYSNQPQHF.

The chain has TRBV6-5 and TRBJ1-6; D uncertain. The CDR3 is made up of 14 amino acids. Germline V gene lookup returns CDR1 MNHEY and CDR2 SVGAGI. Deletions cut 2 bases from V and 6 bases from J, with 8 bases between. The CDR3 DNA reads as TGTGCCAGCAGTTACCGGTATTTTAATTCACCCCTCCACTTT. Translation gives CASSYRYFNSPLHF.

The chain employs TRBV7-6 and TRBJ1-3; TRBD1 might be the D (6 bases). V shed 5 bases and J shed 0 bases, with 11 bases lying between them. This CDR3 contains 15 residues. CDR1 is SGHVS and CDR2 is FNYEAQ in the germline V gene. The CDR3 is CASSLQGSSGNTIYF. In DNA form, the CDR3 reads TGTGCCAGCAGCCTACAGGGTTCCTCTGGAAACACCATATATTTT.

This CDR3 reads CASSLAEVIKRSDIQYF. The CDR3, as DNA: TGTGCCAGCAGCTTGGCCGAGGTAATCAAGAGGTCGGACATTCAGTACTTC. The chain joins TRBV5-8 to TRBJ2-4, with D unclear. The germline V and J ends were trimmed by 0 bases and 8 bases, with 21 bases remaining between them. This CDR3 comprises 17 residues. Germline V CDR1 and CDR2: SGHTS, YDEGEE. Full variable domain (missing parts from reference TRBV5-8 and TRBJ2-4): EAGVTQSPTHLIKTRGQQATLRCSPISGHTSVYWYQQALGLGLQFLLWYDEGEERNRGNFPPRFSGRQFPNYSSELNVNALELEDSALYLCASSLAEVIKRSDIQYFGAGTRLSVL.

This rearrangement joins TRBV10-3 to TRBJ2-7; D might be TRBD1 (6 bases). The CDR3 runs to 13 residues. V lost 7 bases and J 5 bases, leaving 15 bases between the germline ends. Germline lookup yields CDR1 ENHRY and CDR2 SYGVKD. This chain's CDR3 is CAINGQGNHEQYF. CDR3 in DNA: TGTGCCATCAATGGGCAGGGGAACCACGAGCAGTACTTC.

The chain employs TRBV9 and TRBJ2-5; D call uncertain. Germline V gene sequence: CDR1 SGDLS, CDR2 YYNGEE. The CDR3 consists of 8 residues. V gave up 10 bases and J gave up 7 bases, with 5 bases separating them. Here the CDR3 DNA reads TGTGCCCACGGGACCCAGTACTTC. Its protein product is CAHGTQYF.